The rows below give T cell receptor beta chains drawn from one sample of a study of CD8+CD57+ T cells in acquired aplastic anemia. One entry per CDR3 protein results from TCRdb running MiXCR on the reads. The sample holds approximately 380,000 distinct CDR3 sequences, around 72% seen once. The sample taken for sequencing was sorted CD4+, CD8+, or CD8+CD57+ T cells (not recorded which) from PBMCs. The source of these receptors is a human donor in good health, serving as a control. The CDR3 runs from the conserved cysteine through the conserved F or W. Each record gives: J gene, CDR3 length, V gene, CDR3 protein.

TRBJ2-2	12	TRBV29-1	CSVVAGTGELFF
TRBJ1-2	15	TRBV6-6	CASSYSGLFSYGYTF
TRBJ1-1	13	TRBV10-1	CASRTSPNTEAFF
TRBJ2-1	13	TRBV20-1	CSVRWTGTGEQFF
TRBJ1-2	15	TRBV19	CASSRRQGANYGYTF
TRBJ2-5	15	TRBV18	CASSPLPSTRETQYF
TRBJ2-1	11	TRBV15	CASSRDNGPFF
TRBJ2-1	15	TRBV19	CASGTGQAIYNEQFF
TRBJ1-6	16	TRBV7-2	CASRQRGDPANSPLHF
TRBJ1-2	16	TRBV7-2	CASSLTGQGEVYGYTF
TRBJ1-3	14	TRBV7-3	CASSSTEGLGSPSF
TRBJ2-7	15	TRBV7-9	CASSLWKERGPVLYF
TRBJ1-4	15	TRBV25-1	CASCGSRDFNEKLFF
TRBJ2-7	17	TRBV7-9	CASSHQRTLGASNEQYF
TRBJ2-2	17	TRBV6-5	CASSYTVFRGETGELFF
TRBJ2-2	14	TRBV20-1	CSARQGSNAGELFF
TRBJ2-1	14	TRBV11-2	CASSLNSTYNEQFF
TRBJ2-5	16	TRBV6-1	CASTSRVAGDLRTQYF
TRBJ2-2	15	TRBV5-6	CASSQDWVYTGELFF
TRBJ2-1	14	TRBV6-2/TRBV6-3	CAARPSGFSNEQFF
TRBJ1-2	13	TRBV5-1	CASSGGGGGGYTF
TRBJ2-7	15	TRBV25-1	CASTADICGGYVLNF
TRBJ1-4	16	TRBV11-2	CASSLVRGTANEKLFF
TRBJ1-1	14	TRBV10-1	CASSESLANTEAFF
TRBJ2-7	14	TRBV4-3	CASSQVLGSYEQYF
TRBJ1-1	16	TRBV5-1	CASSLGQRPTTTEAFF
TRBJ2-3	15	TRBV2	CASSEGQTQGDTQYF
TRBJ1-2	16	TRBV7-2	CASSPPQGTPSEQYTF
TRBJ1-2	16	TRBV2	CASSLTTGLRWSGYTF
TRBJ2-5	13	TRBV7-2	CASSTTSTETQYF
TRBJ2-5	13	TRBV19	CASTGAWGETQYF
TRBJ1-4	15	TRBV4-3	CASSAQGGTNEKLFF
TRBJ2-1	15	TRBV9	CASSVLAAGDNEQFF
TRBJ1-6	13	TRBV3-1	CASSQAVTSPLHF
TRBJ2-2	16	TRBV7-7	CASSRRLAGDTGELFF
TRBJ2-5	13	TRBV29-1	CSVLRPGRETQYF
TRBJ1-6	15	TRBV7-8	CASSLRHSIHSHGHF
TRBJ2-7	14	TRBV7-2	CASSWFSDGGYTYF
TRBJ2-5	15	TRBV29-1	CSVAGTLTDQETQYF
TRBJ1-1	14	TRBV5-8	CASNRQGARTEAFF
TRBJ2-1	16	TRBV5-1	CASSLQGNTEHNEQFF
TRBJ1-4	13	TRBV20-1	CSARRLNDGKLFF
TRBJ2-7	14	TRBV5-1	CASSLAWGAYEQYF
TRBJ1-5	17	TRBV2	CASSENGVGGGNQPQHF
TRBJ2-6	17	TRBV2	CASSLRQGGSEQYFVPF
TRBJ1-5	13	TRBV12-3/TRBV12-4	CASRGRASQPQHF
TRBJ2-1	14	TRBV4-3	CASSQEFETGKQFF
TRBJ2-3	14	TRBV12-3/TRBV12-4	CASTSTGDTDTQYF
TRBJ1-1	14	TRBV5-1	CASSLRQDSIEAFF
TRBJ1-1	13	TRBV19	CASSLPGGSEAFF
TRBJ1-6	12	TRBV6-6	CASGLVISPLHF
TRBJ2-3	16	TRBV12-3/TRBV12-4	CASSPNGAGGTDTQYF
TRBJ2-5	14	TRBV20-1	CSVTKNGLGKTQYF